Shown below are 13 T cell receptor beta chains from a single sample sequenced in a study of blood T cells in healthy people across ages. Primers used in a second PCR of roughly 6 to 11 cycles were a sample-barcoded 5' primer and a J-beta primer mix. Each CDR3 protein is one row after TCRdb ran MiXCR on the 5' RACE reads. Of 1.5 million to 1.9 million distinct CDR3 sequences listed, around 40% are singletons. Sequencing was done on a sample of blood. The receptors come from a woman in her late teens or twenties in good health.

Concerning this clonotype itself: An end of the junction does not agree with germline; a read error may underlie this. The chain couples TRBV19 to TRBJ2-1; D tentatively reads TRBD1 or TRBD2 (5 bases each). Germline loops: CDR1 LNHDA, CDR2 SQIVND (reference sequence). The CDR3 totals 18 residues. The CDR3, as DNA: TGTGTCAGTAATCCGGGACCGCCTATCCTGCTAGCCTACAATGAGCAGTTCTTC. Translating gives CVSNPGPPILLAYNEQFF.

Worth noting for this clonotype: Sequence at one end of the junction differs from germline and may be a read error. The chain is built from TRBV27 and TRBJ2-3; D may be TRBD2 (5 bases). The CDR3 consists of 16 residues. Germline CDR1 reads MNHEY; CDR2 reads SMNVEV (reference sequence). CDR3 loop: CASSKLSGSSTDTQDF. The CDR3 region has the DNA TGTGCCAGCAGTAAGCTTAGTGGGAGTAGTACAGATACGCAGGATTTT.

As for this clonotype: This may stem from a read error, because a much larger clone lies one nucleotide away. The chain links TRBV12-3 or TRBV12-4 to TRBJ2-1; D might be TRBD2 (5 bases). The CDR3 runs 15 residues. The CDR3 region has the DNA TGTGCCAGCACCCCAAAACGGGGTTGGTACAAGGAGCAGTTCTTC. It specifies CASTPKRGWYKEQFF.

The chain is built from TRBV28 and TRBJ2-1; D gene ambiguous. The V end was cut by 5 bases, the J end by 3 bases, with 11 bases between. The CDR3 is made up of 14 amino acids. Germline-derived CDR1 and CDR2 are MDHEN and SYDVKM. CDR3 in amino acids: CASSGMQDYNEQFF. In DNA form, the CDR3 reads TGTGCCAGCAGTGGTATGCAGGACTACAATGAGCAGTTCTTC.

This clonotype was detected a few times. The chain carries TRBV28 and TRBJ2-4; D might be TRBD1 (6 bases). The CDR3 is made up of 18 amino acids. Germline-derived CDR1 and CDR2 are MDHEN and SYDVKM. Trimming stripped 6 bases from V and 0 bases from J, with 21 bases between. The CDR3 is CASRPDTGFSIAKNIQYF. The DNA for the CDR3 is TGTGCCAGCAGACCTGACACAGGGTTTTCTATAGCCAAAAACATTCAGTACTTC.

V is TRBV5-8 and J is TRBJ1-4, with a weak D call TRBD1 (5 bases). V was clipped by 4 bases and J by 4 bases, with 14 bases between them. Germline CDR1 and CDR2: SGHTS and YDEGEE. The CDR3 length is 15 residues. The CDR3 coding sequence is TGTGCCAGCAGCCTTACCGGGACTCTTAATGAAAAACTGTTTTTT. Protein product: CASSLTGTLNEKLFF.

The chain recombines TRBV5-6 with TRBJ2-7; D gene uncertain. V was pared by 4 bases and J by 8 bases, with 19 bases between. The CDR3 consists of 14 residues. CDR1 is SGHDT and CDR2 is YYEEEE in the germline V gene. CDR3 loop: CASSPWTNSYKQYF. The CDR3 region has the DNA TGTGCCAGCAGCCCCTGGACCAACTCTTACAAGCAGTACTTC. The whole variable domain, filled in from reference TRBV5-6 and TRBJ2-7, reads DAGVTQSPTHLIKTRGQQVTLRCSPKSGHDTVSWYQQALGQGPQFIFQYYEEEERQRGNFPDRFSGHQFPNYSSELNVNALLLGDSALYLCASSPWTNSYKQYFGPGTRLTVT.

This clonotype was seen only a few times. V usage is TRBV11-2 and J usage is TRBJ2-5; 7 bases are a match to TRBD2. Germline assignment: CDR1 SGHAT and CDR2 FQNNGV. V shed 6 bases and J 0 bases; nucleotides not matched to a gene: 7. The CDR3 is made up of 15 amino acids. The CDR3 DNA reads TGTGCCAGCAGGACGACGCGGGGGTACCAAGAGACCCAGTACTTC. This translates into CASRTTRGYQETQYF.

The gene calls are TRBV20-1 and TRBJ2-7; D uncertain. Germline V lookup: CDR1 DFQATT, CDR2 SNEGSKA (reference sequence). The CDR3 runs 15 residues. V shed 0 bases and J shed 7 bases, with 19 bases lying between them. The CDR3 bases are TGCAGTGCTAGAGACTCTTATGTGGGTCTACGAGAGCAGTACTTC. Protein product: CSARDSYVGLREQYF.

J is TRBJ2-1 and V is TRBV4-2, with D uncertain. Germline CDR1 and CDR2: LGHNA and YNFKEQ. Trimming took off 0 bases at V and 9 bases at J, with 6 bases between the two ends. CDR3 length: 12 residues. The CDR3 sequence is CASSQESGEQFF. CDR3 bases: TGTGCCAGCAGCCAAGAGTCGGGTGAGCAGTTCTTC.

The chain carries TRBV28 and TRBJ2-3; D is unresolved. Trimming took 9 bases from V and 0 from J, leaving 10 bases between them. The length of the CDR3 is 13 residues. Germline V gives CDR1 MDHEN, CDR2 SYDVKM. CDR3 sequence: CASGRPSTDTQYF. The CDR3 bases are TGTGCCAGTGGCAGACCAAGCACAGATACGCAGTATTTT.

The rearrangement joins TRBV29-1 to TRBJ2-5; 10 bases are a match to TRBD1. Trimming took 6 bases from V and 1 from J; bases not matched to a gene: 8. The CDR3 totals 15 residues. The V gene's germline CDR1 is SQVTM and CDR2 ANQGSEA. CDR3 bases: TGCAGCGTCCACCGGGGACAGGGGCGCCAAGAGACCCAGTACTTC. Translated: CSVHRGQGRQETQYF.

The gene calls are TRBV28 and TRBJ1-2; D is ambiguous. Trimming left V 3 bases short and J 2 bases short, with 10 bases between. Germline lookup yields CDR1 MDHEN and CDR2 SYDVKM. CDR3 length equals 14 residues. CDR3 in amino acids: CASSLWTDNYGYTF. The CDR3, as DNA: TGTGCCAGCAGTTTGTGGACTGACAACTATGGCTACACCTTC.